This TCR beta chain stems from a study of control samples from healthy donors and cancer patients. Using immunoSEQ multiplex PCR, the repertoire was profiled, and TCRdb retains in-frame clones only, with some absent. Of about 120,000 clones in the sample, 85% to 90% are singletons; the top ten hold about 1.1%. The CDR3 length is 15 residues. The chain is built from TRBV21-1 and TRBJ1-6. TRBV21-1 is tagged as a pseudogene. The clonotype originates from a woman aged 50 to 60 with colorectal cancer. Sequenced material: PBMCs. The CDR3 DNA follows: TGTGCCAGCAGCAAAGGAGGGGACTATAATTCACCCCTCCACTTT. This codes for CASSKGGDYNSPLHF.